The 31 T cell receptor beta chains reported below all come from one sample, sequenced in a study of T-cell memory formation after mild COVID-19. TCRdb used MiXCR to reprocess the 5' RACE reads, holding one entry per CDR3 protein. The top ten clones hold approximately 13% of a sample with about 340,000 distinct CDR3 sequences, around a fifth of them seen once. The sample comprised PBMCs or a T cell subset sorted from them (not recorded which). Receptor source: an adult woman who had mild COVID-19 (a few samples of this study predate the infection). Cell type and time point are not known.

This clonotype was recorded a few times. The J gene is TRBJ2-1, the V gene TRBV6-2 or TRBV6-3; 11 positions match TRBD1. CDR1 and CDR2 (germline): MNHEY, SVGEGT. The CDR3 is 15 residues long. The J segment lost 3 bases and the V segment lost 2 bases, leaving 0 bases of the junction unmatched. The DNA of the CDR3 is TGTGCCAGCAGTTACGGGACAGGGGGCTACAATGAGCAGTTCTTC. Residues: CASSYGTGGYNEQFF.

This clonotype was observed a handful of times. The CDR3 DNA follows: TGTGCCAGCAGTTTCGACAGACTCTCGGCCCTCCACTTT. Translating it yields CASSFDRLSALHF. The chain couples TRBV12-3 or TRBV12-4 to TRBJ1-6; the D gene is possibly TRBD1 (5 bases). V lost 3 bases, J lost 14 bases, and 14 bases lay in between. There are 13 residues in the CDR3.

This clonotype has just a few counts. The chain is built from TRBV2 and TRBJ2-7, with 8 bases matching TRBD2. J lost 1 base, V lost 4 bases, and 6 bases had no gene match. Germline V gene sequence: CDR1 SNHLY, CDR2 FYNNEI. The CDR3 is made up of 15 amino acids. CDR3 protein: CASSGERGLSYEQYF. The CDR3, as DNA: TGTGCCAGCAGTGGTGAGCGGGGGCTATCCTACGAGCAGTACTTC.

V is TRBV12-3 or TRBV12-4 and J is TRBJ1-1, with 8 bases fitting TRBD1. The CDR3 is 14 amino acids. The junction had 3 bases not matched to a gene; V was cut back by 0 bases and J by 6 bases. In DNA form, the CDR3 reads TGTGCCAGCAGTTTAGCGGGGACAGGACCTGAAGCTTTCTTT. It translates to CASSLAGTGPEAFF.

This clonotype was observed a handful of times. The rearrangement links TRBV19 to TRBJ2-2, with unresolved D. CDR1 is LNHDA, CDR2 SQIVND, per germline (reference sequence). The ends were cut back, 6 bases at V and 6 bases at J, with 11 bases in the middle. CDR3 length: 13 residues. CDR3 nucleotide sequence: TGTGCCAGTAGCAGGTCACTCGCCGGGGAGCTGTTTTTT. Protein sequence: CASSRSLAGELFF.

This clonotype was seen a few times. V is TRBV6-1 and J is TRBJ2-1; D call uncertain. The V gene lost 7 bases and the J gene lost 9 bases, with 13 bases spanning the gap. The CDR3 has 12 amino acids. Germline lookup yields CDR1 MNHNS and CDR2 SASEGT. In nucleotides, the CDR3 is TGTGCCAGCACCGTCATCCCCCCTGAGCAGTTCTTC. Its protein is CASTVIPPEQFF.

This clonotype appeared a few times. The rearrangement uses TRBV9 and TRBJ1-2, with D perhaps TRBD1 (6 bases). The CDR3 extends over 13 amino acids. V lost 4 bases to trimming and J lost 4 bases, with 11 bases between them. CDR1 is SGDLS and CDR2 is YYNGEE in the germline V gene. The CDR3 DNA follows: TGTGCCAGCAGCTCACCAGGGGTCTATGGCTACACCTTC. Protein: CASSSPGVYGYTF. Full variable domain (rest looked up from reference TRBV9 and TRBJ1-2): DSGVTQTPKHLITATGQRVTLRCSPRSGDLSVYWYQQSLDQGLQFLIQYYNGEERAKGNILERFSAQQFPDLHSELNLSSLELGDSALYFCASSSPGVYGYTFGSGTRLTVV.

The V call is TRBV15, the J call TRBJ2-1; D is tentatively TRBD1 or TRBD2 (5 bases each). Trimming shortened V by 7 bases and J by 9 bases, and 10 bases separated the two germline ends. CDR3 size: 11 residues. Germline CDR1 LNHNV, CDR2 YYDKDF (reference sequence). The chain's CDR3 is CATTSRGEQFF. CDR3 DNA: TGTGCCACCACCTCGAGGGGTGAGCAGTTCTTC.

This clonotype was observed a few times. The chain couples TRBV20-1 to TRBJ2-1, with D maybe TRBD2 (6 bases). V was clipped by 6 bases and J by 1 base, with 16 bases between them. CDR1 and CDR2 (germline): DFQATT, SNEGSKA (reference sequence). The CDR3 extends over 15 amino acids. CDR3 DNA sequence: TGCAGTGCCGGCCTTGGCGGGGCTTCCTACAATGAGCAGTTCTTC. Translated, it gives CSAGLGGASYNEQFF.

The genes are TRBV19 and TRBJ2-1; 11 bases line up with TRBD2. V lost 4 bases, J lost 4 bases, and 6 bases stayed unmatched. CDR3 length equals 16 residues. CDR1 is LNHDA and CDR2 is SQIVND in the germline V gene (reference sequence). The CDR3 region is CASSTGSGRAYNEQFF. In DNA form, the CDR3 reads TGTGCCAGTAGTACCGGTAGCGGGAGGGCTTACAATGAGCAGTTCTTC.

Only a few counts were recorded for this clonotype. This sequence joins TRBV7-8 and TRBJ2-3, with a possible D match to TRBD2 (6 bases). The V and J ends lost 2 bases and 0 bases respectively, with 9 bases between them. In germline, CDR1 is SGHVS, CDR2 FQNEAQ. The CDR3 spans 15 residues. The CDR3 DNA reads TGTGCCAGCAGCTTAACCGGGACTAGCACAGATACGCAGTATTTT. It is translated as CASSLTGTSTDTQYF. The variable domain in full, with the rest retrieved from reference TRBV7-8 and TRBJ2-3, is GAGVSQSPRYKVAKRGQDVALRCDPISGHVSLFWYQQALGQGPEFLTYFQNEAQLDKSGLPSDRFFAERPEGSVSTLKIQRTQQEDSAVYLCASSLTGTSTDTQYFGPGTRLTVL.

This clonotype occurred once. The junction does not match germline at one end; this may be a read error. This chain uses TRBV18 with TRBJ2-3; 8 nucleotides agree with TRBD2. The CDR3 spans 14 residues. CDR1 KGHSH and CDR2 LQKENI come from the germline V gene. In DNA form, the CDR3 reads TGTGCCAGCTCACCATTCGGGGGGGGCGATACGCTGTATTTT. This sequence encodes CASSPFGGGDTLYF.

V is TRBV10-3 and J is TRBJ2-7; D remains unclear. There are 14 residues in the CDR3. Germline lookup yields CDR1 ENHRY and CDR2 SYGVKD. Deletions cut 2 bases from V and 4 bases from J, with 12 bases between. CDR3 bases: TGTGCCATCAGTGAGGTCGATCGAAAGTACGAGCAGTACTTC. It yields the protein CAISEVDRKYEQYF.

The rearrangement uses TRBV9 and TRBJ2-7, with D tentatively TRBD1 or TRBD2 (6 bases each). The length of the CDR3 is 14 residues. The V end lost 1 base, the J end lost 5 bases, and 13 bases lay between the germline ends. Germline loops: CDR1 SGDLS, CDR2 YYNGEE. The CDR3, as DNA: TGTGCCAGCAGCGTAAGCTGGGGGGCCCACGAGCAGTACTTC. Protein sequence: CASSVSWGAHEQYF.

This clonotype was recorded a few times. The DNA of the CDR3 is TGTGCCAGCAGTTCCTCCGGGACAATTACCGGGGAGCTGTTTTTT. Its protein is CASSSSGTITGELFF. The rearrangement uses TRBV6-2 or TRBV6-3 and TRBJ2-2; possible D gene TRBD1, 6 bases. CDR3 length equals 15 residues. Looked up from germline, CDR1 is MNHEY and CDR2 is SVGEGT. The ends were cut back, 4 bases at V and 5 bases at J, with 14 bases in the middle.

This clonotype has only a few counts. The chain uses TRBV12-3 or TRBV12-4 and TRBJ2-3; perhaps TRBD1 as D (6 bases). The CDR3 extends over 14 amino acids. Trimming took 5 bases from V and 2 from J, leaving 11 bases between them. CDR3 amino acids: CASSMGHPTDTQYF. In nucleotides, the CDR3 is TGTGCCAGCAGTATGGGACATCCCACAGATACGCAGTATTTT.

The gene calls are TRBV24-1 and TRBJ2-7, with TRBD1 as a possible D gene (5 bases). The CDR3 consists of 14 residues. Germline V lookup: CDR1 KGHDR, CDR2 SFDVKD. V gave up 9 bases and J gave up 9 bases, with 23 bases separating them. This CDR3 is CATPIGRGQLVQYF. The CDR3 bases are TGTGCCACCCCTATCGGAAGGGGCCAGTTGGTGCAGTACTTC.

This chain uses TRBV5-1 with TRBJ2-1, with TRBD2 matching over 12 bases. The CDR3 contains 17 residues. The trim removed 0 bases at V and 9 bases at J, leaving 10 bases unmatched. Germline V CDR1 and CDR2: SGHRS, YFSETQ. The CDR3 loop reads CASSLGGRLAGVVEQFF. The CDR3 DNA reads TGCGCCAGCAGCTTGGGGGGGCGACTAGCGGGAGTGGTTGAGCAGTTCTTC.

This clonotype was counted at least ten times. The chain is built from TRBV18 and TRBJ2-7; D not certain. The CDR3 totals 12 residues. The germline V and J ends were trimmed by 5 bases and 3 bases, with 8 bases remaining between them. The germline V gene encodes CDR1 KGHSH and CDR2 LQKENI. The CDR3 DNA follows: TGTGCCAGCTCATCCGGTAGCTACGAGCAGTACTTC. Residues: CASSSGSYEQYF. Supplemented by reference TRBV18 and TRBJ2-7, the full variable domain reads NAGVMQNPRHLVRRRGQEARLRCSPMKGHSHVYWYRQLPEEGLKFMVYLQKENIIDESGMPKERFSAEFPKEGPSILRIQQVVRGDSAAYFCASSSGSYEQYFGPGTRLTVT.

This clonotype was seen a few times. This chain joins TRBV6-2 or TRBV6-3 and TRBJ2-1; TRBD2 matches at 14 bases. With 5 bases clipped from V and 6 bases from J, the junction kept 6 bases outside the gene matches. The CDR3 has 16 amino acids. Per germline, CDR1 MNHEY and CDR2 SVGEGT. CDR3 loop: CASSPIGTSGSNEQFF. The DNA for the CDR3 is TGTGCCAGCAGTCCGATTGGGACTAGCGGGAGCAATGAGCAGTTCTTC.

The chain couples TRBV5-1 to TRBJ2-3; TRBD2 aligns across 9 bases. Looked up from germline, CDR1 is SGHRS and CDR2 is YFSETQ. V was pared by 1 base and J by 2 bases, with 11 bases of the junction left unmatched. This CDR3 has 18 residues. The CDR3 coding sequence is TGCGCCAGCAGCTTGTACCTGGTAGCGGGGGCGAACACAGATACGCAGTATTTT. Residues: CASSLYLVAGANTDTQYF.

This chain links TRBV16 with TRBJ2-6; 8 bases map to TRBD1. The CDR3 length is 19 residues. The trim removed 0 bases at V and 0 bases at J, leaving 7 bases unmatched. Germline lookup yields CDR1 KGHSY and CDR2 FQNENV. The CDR3 DNA reads as TGTGCCAGCAGCCAATCGGCAGGGGGCGTTAGCTCTGGGGCCAACGTCCTGACTTTC. It is translated as CASSQSAGGVSSGANVLTF. The variable domain in full, completed from reference TRBV16 and TRBJ2-6, reads GEEVAQTPKHLVRGEGQKAKLYCAPIKGHSYVFWYQQVLKNEFKFLISFQNENVFDETGMPKERFSAKCLPNSPCSLEIQATKLEDSAVYFCASSQSAGGVSSGANVLTFGAGSRLTVL.

This clonotype appeared a few times. This sequence joins TRBV7-9 and TRBJ2-1; TRBD1 aligns across 7 bases. V was clipped by 5 bases and J by 10 bases; unmatched bases: 11. Germline V gene data show CDR1 as SEHNR and CDR2 as FQNEAQ (reference sequence). The CDR3 sequence is 14 residues long. The CDR3 reads CASSHETGSREQFF. DNA for the CDR3: TGTGCCAGCAGCCACGAGACAGGGTCCCGAGAGCAGTTCTTC.

J is TRBJ2-7 and V is TRBV12-3 or TRBV12-4, with 8 bases that match TRBD2. Trimming took 6 bases from V and 4 from J; bases not matched to a gene: 11. There are 15 residues in the CDR3. Here the CDR3 DNA reads TGTGCCAGCAGCCCGACTAGCGCTTCGGTATACGAGCAGTACTTC. As protein: CASSPTSASVYEQYF.

This clonotype has only a few counts. The chain employs TRBV4-1 and TRBJ2-1, with 9 nucleotides matching TRBD1. Trimming cost V 4 bases and J 3 bases; bases outside gene matches: 4. The V gene's germline CDR1 is MGHRA and CDR2 YSYEKL. CDR3 length: 15 residues. The CDR3 spells CASSPRTGDYNEQFF. For the CDR3, the DNA is TGCGCCAGCAGCCCTCGGACAGGGGACTACAATGAGCAGTTCTTC.

J is TRBJ2-2 and V is TRBV5-1; the match to TRBD1 covers 7 bases. After removal of 6 bases from V and 4 bases from J, the junction contained 3 bases not matched to a gene. Germline assignment: CDR1 SGHRS and CDR2 YFSETQ. The length of the CDR3 is 13 residues. DNA of the CDR3: TGCGCCAGCACCAGGGACAGCACCGGGGAGCTGTTTTTT. It is translated as CASTRDSTGELFF.

Only a few counts were recorded for this clonotype. This sequence joins TRBV7-9 and TRBJ2-1, with D tentatively TRBD2 (6 bases). CDR1 is SEHNR, CDR2 FQNEAQ, per germline (reference sequence). V was shortened by 1 base and J by 1 base, with 11 bases between the two germline ends. The CDR3 runs to 16 residues. The CDR3 DNA reads TGTGCCAGCAGCTTAGGGTCTAGCGAATCCTACAATGAGCAGTTCTTC. It encodes CASSLGSSESYNEQFF. Full variable domain (rest looked up from reference TRBV7-9 and TRBJ2-1): DTGVSQNPRHKITKRGQNVTFRCDPISEHNRLYWYRQTLGQGPEFLTYFQNEAQLEKSRLLSDRFSAERPKGSFSTLEIQRTEQGDSAMYLCASSLGSSESYNEQFFGPGTRLTVL.

The table lists this clonotype with a few counts. This chain connects TRBV29-1 to TRBJ1-2; D is ambiguous. This CDR3 is 15 amino acids long. Germline CDR1 is SQVTM and CDR2 is ANQGSEA. Trimming removed 6 bases from V and 0 bases from J, with 17 bases in between. CDR3 coding DNA: TGCAGCGTAGGCCCTTCTGACGGGACTAACTATGGCTACACCTTC. Amino acids: CSVGPSDGTNYGYTF. Using reference TRBV29-1 and TRBJ1-2 for the parts outside the CDR3, the full variable domain is SAVISQKPSRDICQRGTSLTIQCQVDSQVTMMFWYRQQPGQSLTLIATANQGSEATYESGFVIDKFPISRPNLTFSTLTVSNMSPEDSSIYLCSVGPSDGTNYGYTFGSGTRLTVV.

V is TRBV19 and J is TRBJ2-1; TRBD1 matches at 10 bases. The CDR3 spans 15 residues. CDR1 LNHDA and CDR2 SQIVND come from the germline V gene (reference sequence). After removal of 6 bases from V and 4 bases from J, the junction contained 6 bases not matched to a gene. The CDR3: CASRNRDRGYNEQFF. For the CDR3, the DNA is TGTGCCAGTAGGAACCGGGACAGGGGATACAATGAGCAGTTCTTC. The whole variable domain, filled in from reference TRBV19 and TRBJ2-1, reads DGGITQSPKYLFRKEGQNVTLSCEQNLNHDAMYWYRQDPGQGLRLIYYSQIVNDFQKGDIAEGYSVSREKKESFPLTVTSAQKNPTAFYLCASRNRDRGYNEQFFGPGTRLTVL.

The chain uses TRBV11-3 and TRBJ2-7; no reliable D call. Between the trimmed V and J ends, which lost 3 bases and 5 bases, there was a span of 17 bases. CDR1 is SGHNT and CDR2 is YENEEA in the germline V gene. CDR3 length: 15 residues. The DNA of the CDR3 is TGTGCCAGCAGCTTGGTCATGGGTCTCTTGGACGAGCAGTACTTC. This codes for CASSLVMGLLDEQYF.

The V and J genes are TRBV30 and TRBJ1-5; TRBD1 matches 7 bases. Germline trimming cut 5 bases from V and 0 bases from J; bases unmatched to any gene: 7. The CDR3 sequence is 15 residues long. The germline V gene encodes CDR1 GTSNPN and CDR2 SVGIG (reference sequence). CDR3 residues: CAWGQESDSNQPQHF. The CDR3 DNA follows: TGTGCCTGGGGACAGGAGAGCGATAGCAATCAGCCCCAGCATTTT.